These T cell receptor beta chains were read from a single sample in a study of cytomegalovirus exposure and HLA in healthy donors. Libraries were prepared by immunoSEQ multiplex PCR; TCRdb keeps only in-frame clonotypes and omits some of them. The data show over 150,000 clones, 80% seen once. Sequenced: PBMCs. Every receptor here comes from a boy younger than 18 in good health and CMV-seronegative. The CDR3 runs from the conserved cysteine through the conserved F or W. Fields, in order: D gene, clone size, V gene, J gene, CDR3 protein, CDR3 DNA. A D gene is named only where the DNA matches it firmly. Clone size, where shown, is once, few, many, or a class for clones that have expanded.

TRBD1,.,TRBV9,TRBJ1-3,CASSETGGRRSGNTIYF,TGTGCCAGCAGCGAGACAGGGGGTAGGAGATCTGGAAACACCATATATTTT
.,once,TRBV7-3,TRBJ2-4,CASSFASEGAKNIQYF,TGTGCCAGCAGCTTCGCTTCGGAGGGGGCCAAAAACATTCAGTACTTC
TRBD1,few,TRBV27,TRBJ1-4,CASSPDTPGTGNEKLFF,TGTGCCAGCAGTCCAGATACTCCCGGGACAGGGAACGAAAAACTGTTTTTT
.,few,TRBV7-9,TRBJ1-3,CASSLTFKGNTIYF,TGTGCCAGCAGCTTAACTTTTAAGGGAAACACCATATATTTT
TRBD1,.,TRBV4-2,TRBJ1-2,CASSNWAGTVLENYGYTF,TGTGCCAGCAGCAACTGGGCCGGGACAGTGCTGGAGAACTATGGCTACACCTTC
.,.,TRBV25-1,TRBJ2-1,CASSESNGGWVDEQFF,TGTGCCAGCAGTGAATCTAATGGGGGGTGGGTGGATGAGCAGTTCTTC
.,few,TRBV5-1,TRBJ1-3,CASSLGRGRNSGNTIYF,TGCGCCAGCAGCTTGGGGCGAGGGCGAAACTCTGGAAACACCATATATTTT
TRBD2,.,TRBV29-1,TRBJ2-3,CSVAPSGGGVDTQYF,TGCAGCGTTGCCCCTAGCGGCGGGGGGGTAGATACGCAGTATTTT
.,.,TRBV15,TRBJ2-7,CATSSLGAVLF,TGTGCCACCAGCAGTCTGGGGGCAGTCCTCTTC
.,once,TRBV10-3,TRBJ2-2,CAISESFSRAIGELFF,TGTGCCATCAGTGAGTCGTTTAGCAGGGCCATCGGGGAGCTGTTTTTT
.,.,TRBV5-4,TRBJ1-1,CASSGKLTGEAFF,TGTGCCAGCAGCGGGAAATTGACAGGTGAAGCTTTCTTT